The clone carrying this TCR beta chain was observed once. Per the study methods: Amplifying reference gene primers gave estimates of nucleated cell counts. TCRdb keeps only in-frame clones here, not all; method: immunoSEQ multiplex PCR. That table gives V, J and clone size, and the DNA gave D and trimming. Here the sample spans 180,000 or so clones, roughly 84% being singletons. CDR1 is LGHDT and CDR2 is YNNKEL in the germline V gene (reference sequence). The CDR3 loop spans 14 amino acids. The V end was cut by 5 bases, the J end by 11 bases, with 16 bases between. These data are taken from a study of blood T cell repertoires in COVID-19.

Source material: PBMCs or T cells enriched from blood (not recorded which). This sequence originates from a human donor with acute COVID-19. The donor label of this sample is uncertain. The chain employs TRBV3-1 (or the pseudogene TRBV3-2) and TRBJ1-6, with unresolved D. The CDR3 here is CASSTVRDEAPLHF. CDR3 in DNA: TGTGCCAGCAGCACCGTCAGAGACGAGGCACCCCTCCACTTT.